Below, 12 T cell receptor beta chains from the same sample are listed, as sequenced in a study of early T cells in non-severe SARS-CoV-2 infection. TCRdb used MiXCR to reprocess the 5' RACE reads, holding one entry per CDR3 protein. In the table there are 83,000 or so distinct CDR3 sequences, roughly 10% of which are singletons. The material sequenced was whole blood, taken at baseline. All receptors derive from an adult who was a healthcare worker with PCR-confirmed SARS-CoV-2 infection or an uninfected control (not recorded which).

This clonotype was seen a handful of times. V usage is TRBV18 and J usage is TRBJ1-6; D not certain. Per germline, CDR1 KGHSH and CDR2 LQKENI. V was pared by 4 bases and J by 12 bases, with 10 bases between. This CDR3 contains 12 residues. CDR3 residues: CASSLPWVPLHF. The CDR3 region has the DNA TGTGCCAGCTCACTACCCTGGGTACCCCTCCACTTT.

This clonotype was counted a few times. The chain joins TRBV3-1 to TRBJ2-3; possible D gene TRBD1, 6 bases. Germline-derived CDR1 and CDR2 are LGHDT and YNNKEL (reference sequence). Trimming stripped 4 bases from V and 11 bases from J, with 25 bases between. The length of the CDR3 is 16 residues. The CDR3 bases are TGTGCCAGCAGCCTACCGGGACACGTAATAGGCGTGGAGCAGTATTTT. This sequence encodes CASSLPGHVIGVEQYF.

The rearrangement uses TRBV7-2 and TRBJ2-1, with 9 nucleotides matching TRBD2. V shed 6 bases and J 3 bases; nucleotides not matched to a gene: 6. CDR3 length: 15 residues. The germline CDR1 and CDR2 sequences are SGHTA and FQGNSA. CDR3 loop: CASRFRLAVYNEQFF. The CDR3 DNA reads TGTGCCAGCAGATTCAGACTAGCGGTCTACAATGAGCAGTTCTTC.

This clonotype was found a few times. The genes are TRBV11-2 and TRBJ2-1, with 9 bases lining up with TRBD2. The CDR3 is made up of 16 amino acids. Trimming removed 2 bases from V and 9 bases from J; junction bases left unmatched: 11. Germline loops: CDR1 SGHAT, CDR2 FQNNGV. In DNA form, the CDR3 reads TGTGCCAGCAGCTTAATACGACGCGGGAGGGCAGCTGAGCAGTTCTTC. This codes for CASSLIRRGRAAEQFF.

This clonotype was recorded many times. The rearrangement uses TRBV10-3 and TRBJ2-2, with a weak D call TRBD1 (6 bases). Germline CDR1 ENHRY, CDR2 SYGVKD. This CDR3 spans 19 amino acids. The V end lost 1 base, the J end lost 2 bases, and 20 bases lay between the germline ends. The CDR3 loop is CAISEFTGRRLINTGELFF. The DNA for the CDR3 is TGTGCCATCAGTGAGTTCACAGGGAGAAGATTAATAAACACCGGGGAGCTGTTTTTT.

This chain joins TRBV7-6 and TRBJ2-5, with D tentatively TRBD1 (6 bases). The CDR3 length is 15 residues. The germline V and J ends were trimmed by 3 bases and 5 bases, with 16 bases remaining between them. CDR1 and CDR2 from the germline V gene are SGHVS and FNYEAQ. Here the CDR3 reads CASSFAGTIGETQYF. In DNA form, the CDR3 reads TGTGCCAGCAGCTTTGCCGGGACAATCGGGGAGACCCAGTACTTC.

The chain is built from TRBV18 and TRBJ2-1; D gene uncertain. Trimming pared 3 bases from V and 3 bases from J, leaving 6 bases between. The CDR3 spans 13 residues. Germline V gene sequence: CDR1 KGHSH, CDR2 LQKENI. This chain's CDR3 is CASSPSRYNEQFF. CDR3 sequence (DNA): TGTGCCAGCTCACCTTCCCGCTACAATGAGCAGTTCTTC.

This clonotype has ten or more counts. The rearrangement uses TRBV25-1 and TRBJ2-3; either TRBD1 or TRBD2 may fit D (6 bases each). CDR3 length equals 17 residues. V was clipped by 5 bases and J by 3 bases, with 21 bases between them. CDR1 and CDR2 from the germline V gene are MGHDK and SYGVNS. Written as DNA, the CDR3 is TGTGCCAGCAGTAAACGGGGAGGCAGGGGTGGAACAGATACGCAGTATTTT. Translating gives CASSKRGGRGGTDTQYF.

This clonotype was picked up many times. The chain carries TRBV2 and TRBJ2-7; TRBD2 agrees at 12 bases. The germline CDR1 and CDR2 sequences are SNHLY and FYNNEI. CDR3 size: 14 residues. V was clipped by 7 bases and J by 3 bases; unmatched bases: 4. This CDR3 reads CASTPGLAGYEQYF. In DNA form, the CDR3 reads TGTGCCAGCACACCGGGACTAGCGGGCTACGAGCAGTACTTC.

This clonotype has a handful of counts. V and J are TRBV20-1 and TRBJ2-7; D possibly corresponds to TRBD2 (5 bases). V lost 3 bases and J lost 2, with 17 bases in between. CDR1 is DFQATT and CDR2 is SNEGSKA in the germline V gene (reference sequence). The CDR3 totals 15 residues. The CDR3 loop is CSASSAEDVPYEQYF. CDR3 DNA: TGCAGTGCTAGCTCAGCGGAAGACGTCCCCTACGAGCAGTACTTC.

This clonotype was detected a few times. The chain carries TRBV19 and TRBJ2-2; D is possibly TRBD1 (6 bases). Germline CDR1 and CDR2: LNHDA and SQIVND (reference sequence). The CDR3 has 18 amino acids. The germline V and J ends were trimmed by 4 bases and 1 base, with 19 bases remaining between them. This CDR3 is CASSTAGGQILNTGELFF. CDR3 DNA: TGTGCCAGTAGTACCGCTGGTGGACAGATCCTGAACACCGGGGAGCTGTTTTTT.

There are a few counts of this clonotype. The chain joins TRBV3-1 to TRBJ2-7; 9 bases agree with TRBD1. V shed 4 bases, J shed 3 bases, and the junction held 10 bases outside the gene matches. The CDR3 runs to 16 residues. CDR1 is LGHDT, CDR2 YNNKEL, per germline (reference sequence). CDR3 protein: CASSPGGTGINYEQYF. DNA for the CDR3: TGTGCCAGCAGCCCGGGCGGGACAGGGATAAACTACGAGCAGTACTTC.